Following are 2 T cell receptor beta chains from one sample sequenced in a study of T cell changes during pregnancy in multiple sclerosis. Profiling relied on immunoSEQ multiplex PCR, and the TCRdb table lists in-frame clones only, not all of them. The data contain about 79,000 clones, about nine tenths of them singletons. The material was CD4+ T cells from peripheral blood mononuclear cells, obtained in the second trimester of pregnancy. Source of these receptors: a female donor with multiple sclerosis, enrolled in a pregnancy study.

The chain employs TRBV7-9 and TRBJ2-7, with TRBD1 identical over 12 bases. Germline V gives CDR1 SEHNR, CDR2 FQNEAQ (reference sequence). V gave up 2 bases and J gave up 1 base; unmatched junction bases: 3. This CDR3 is built from 16 residues. In DNA, the CDR3 is TGTGCCAGCAGCTTAAAGGGACAGGGGGCATCCTACGAGCAGTACTTC. Its translation is CASSLKGQGASYEQYF.

The chain links TRBV2 to TRBJ2-6; D is unresolved. The CDR3 covers 17 residues. Germline values: CDR1 SNHLY, CDR2 FYNNEI. The V and J ends lost 2 bases and 0 bases respectively, with 11 bases between them. This chain's CDR3 is CASSETRESSGANVLTF. The CDR3 nucleotides are TGTGCCAGCAGTGAAACCCGTGAGAGCTCTGGGGCCAACGTCCTGACTTTC.